The 13 T cell receptor beta chains listed next were all sequenced from one sample in a study of blood T cell repertoires in COVID-19. TCRdb keeps only in-frame clones here, not all; method: immunoSEQ multiplex PCR. Here the sample spans about 350,000 clones, approximately 91% being singletons. What was sequenced was PBMCs or T cells enriched from blood (not recorded which). All receptors derive from a woman aged 30 to 39 who had been exposed to COVID-19.

The chain couples TRBV6-5 to TRBJ1-1, with 8 bases fitting TRBD1. This CDR3 region has 12 residues. V was pared by 6 bases and J by 8 bases, with 5 bases of the junction left unmatched. Germline V CDR1 and CDR2: MNHEY, SVGAGI. The CDR3 sequence is CASSTGGREAFF. The CDR3 region has the DNA TGTGCCAGCAGCACAGGGGGACGGGAAGCTTTCTTT.

This rearrangement joins TRBV28 to TRBJ1-2; D gene unclear. The CDR3 is 13 amino acids. The V end was cut by 6 bases, the J end by 7 bases, with 15 bases between. Germline-derived CDR1 and CDR2 are MDHEN and SYDVKM. The CDR3 protein is CASSIGAVGGYTF. CDR3 DNA sequence: TGTGCCAGCAGCATAGGAGCGGTGGGTGGCTACACCTTC.

The rearrangement links TRBV4-1 to TRBJ2-7; 9 nucleotides agree with TRBD2. The CDR3 is made up of 15 amino acids. V trimming: 1 base; J trimming: 3 bases; junction bases outside the gene matches: 4. Germline loops: CDR1 MGHRA, CDR2 YSYEKL. In nucleotides, the CDR3 is TGCGCCAGCAGCCAAGTGGGGACTAGCTTCTACGAGCAGTACTTC. Translating gives CASSQVGTSFYEQYF.

The genes are TRBV6-5 and TRBJ1-3; 7 nucleotides match TRBD1. The CDR3 covers 15 residues. J gave up 0 bases and V 4 bases, and 3 bases lay outside the gene matches. The V gene's germline CDR1 is MNHEY and CDR2 SVGAGI. CDR3 DNA sequence: TGTGCCAGCAGTTTTGGGACAGACTCTGGAAACACCATATATTTT. This encodes CASSFGTDSGNTIYF.

The rearrangement joins TRBV11-2 to TRBJ2-4; TRBD1 aligns across 9 bases. The CDR3 contains 14 residues. V shed 0 bases, J shed 15 bases, and the junction held 9 bases outside the gene matches. Germline loops: CDR1 SGHAT, CDR2 FQNNGV. This CDR3 is CASSLEGGTGTWYF. The CDR3 nucleotides are TGTGCCAGCAGCTTAGAAGGCGGGACAGGGACTTGGTACTTC.

The V call is TRBV15, the J call TRBJ2-3; 11 nucleotides line up with TRBD2. CDR1 and CDR2 (germline): LNHNV, YYDKDF (reference sequence). V lost 3 bases to trimming and J lost 4 bases; unmatched junction nucleotides: 6. The length of the CDR3 is 16 residues. CDR3 sequence reads: CATSRIGTSGADTQYF. CDR3 in DNA: TGTGCCACCAGCAGGATCGGGACTAGCGGCGCAGATACGCAGTATTTT.

The chain carries TRBV27 and TRBJ2-7; TRBD2 aligns across 8 bases. The CDR3 totals 15 residues. Trimming cost V 2 bases and J 7 bases; bases outside gene matches: 10. Germline V gene lookup returns CDR1 MNHEY and CDR2 SMNVEV (reference sequence). CDR3 region: CASSLEARGGGEQYF. The CDR3 DNA follows: TGTGCCAGCAGTTTAGAAGCTCGGGGGGGAGGGGAGCAGTACTTC.

J is TRBJ1-1 and V is TRBV14; TRBD1 is a possible D gene (5 bases). Germline V CDR1 and CDR2: SGHDN, FVKESK. The V end lost 0 bases, the J end lost 2 bases, and 13 bases lay between the germline ends. The CDR3 extends over 16 amino acids. Here the CDR3 DNA reads TGTGCCAGCAGCCAAGATCGGGGGGTCGTCAACACTGAAGCTTTCTTT. This gives the protein CASSQDRGVVNTEAFF.

The chain joins TRBV27 to TRBJ1-1; 8 bases line up with TRBD1. CDR1 and CDR2 (germline): MNHEY, SMNVEV (reference sequence). CDR3 length: 14 amino acids. V gave up 6 bases and J gave up 0 bases; unmatched junction bases: 3. CDR3 residues: CASSTDRVNTEAFF. The CDR3 DNA follows: TGTGCCAGCAGCACGGACAGGGTGAACACTGAAGCTTTCTTT.

The chain joins TRBV9 to TRBJ2-2, with 8 bases that match TRBD2. This CDR3 has 19 residues. With 0 bases clipped from V and 4 bases from J, the junction kept 14 bases outside the gene matches. CDR1 and CDR2 (germline): SGDLS, YYNGEE. The CDR3 sequence: CASSVGPKTRTSLTGELFF. Written as DNA, the CDR3 is TGTGCCAGCAGCGTAGGTCCTAAGACCCGGACTAGCCTCACCGGGGAGCTGTTTTTT. Looking up the rest from reference TRBV9 and TRBJ2-2 gives the full variable domain: DSGVTQTPKHLITATGQRVTLRCSPRSGDLSVYWYQQSLDQGLQFLIQYYNGEERAKGNILERFSAQQFPDLHSELNLSSLELGDSALYFCASSVGPKTRTSLTGELFFGEGSRLTVL.

The chain carries TRBV18 and TRBJ2-6; tentative D call: TRBD2 (6 bases). CDR3 size: 17 residues. Germline values: CDR1 KGHSH, CDR2 LQKENI. Trimming left V 6 bases short and J 0 bases short, with 15 bases between. The CDR3, as DNA: TGTGCCAGCTCCCCCCGGGAGCCACTCTCTGGGGCCAACGTCCTGACTTTC. Its translation: CASSPREPLSGANVLTF.

The V and J genes are TRBV7-3 and TRBJ2-7, with D possibly matching TRBD1 (6 bases). Germline V gene sequence: CDR1 SGHTA, CDR2 FQGTGA. V was shortened by 5 bases and J by 5 bases, with 22 bases between the two germline ends. CDR3 length equals 16 residues. The DNA of the CDR3 is TGTGCCAGCAGCGGAACTACGGGACACCCCATGGACGAGCAGTACTTC. Amino acid sequence: CASSGTTGHPMDEQYF. Supplemented by reference TRBV7-3 and TRBJ2-7, the full variable domain reads GAGVSQTPSNKVTEKGKYVELRCDPISGHTALYWYRQSLGQGPEFLIYFQGTGAADDSGLPNDRFFAVRPEGSVSTLKIQRTERGDSAVYLCASSGTTGHPMDEQYFGPGTRLTVT.

The chain has TRBV7-3 and TRBJ2-2, with 7 bases lining up with TRBD1. The CDR3 loop spans 14 amino acids. Germline trimming cut 2 bases from V and 5 bases from J; bases unmatched to any gene: 2. The germline V gene has CDR1 SGHTA and CDR2 FQGTGA. CDR3 DNA sequence: TGTGCCAGCAGCTTATCCAGGGGGACCGGGGAGCTGTTTTTT. Its translation is CASSLSRGTGELFF. Full variable domain (missing parts from reference TRBV7-3 and TRBJ2-2): GAGVSQTPSNKVTEKGKYVELRCDPISGHTALYWYRQSLGQGPEFLIYFQGTGAADDSGLPNDRFFAVRPEGSVSTLKIQRTERGDSAVYLCASSLSRGTGELFFGEGSRLTVL.